The source of this T cell receptor (beta chain) is a study of blood T cell repertoires in COVID-19. Method: immunoSEQ multiplex PCR; TCRdb's copy keeps in-frame clones and lacks some. The sample consists of over 120,000 clones, approximately 90% of them appearing once. Sequencing was performed on peripheral blood. The source is a man between 60 and 75 years old with active or convalescent COVID-19.

CDR3 in amino acids: CAWSRGSGDSNQPQHF. In nucleotides, the CDR3 is TGTGCCTGGAGTAGGGGTTCGGGGGATAGCAATCAGCCCCAGCATTTT. This chain joins TRBV30 and TRBJ1-5; a possible D gene is TRBD1 (5 bases). V dropped 2 bases and J dropped 0 bases, with 14 bases sitting between them. Per germline, CDR1 GTSNPN and CDR2 SVGIG (reference sequence). The CDR3 contains 16 residues.